The 19 T cell receptor beta chains listed next were all sequenced from one sample in a study of blood T cell repertoires in COVID-19 (dated by TCRdb to about 2020). The library was obtained by the immunoSEQ multiplex PCR assay. Entries here come from immuneACCESS through TCRdb and include only in-frame sequences with V and J called. Some clones fail to appear in such tables; in the studies checked, an unresolved V gene covers under half of the shortfall, and the cause of the remainder is unknown. Across this sample there are some 700,000 clones, with approximately 90% seen only once. Clones ranked in the top ten supply around 0.3% of the sample. Sequenced: peripheral blood. The receptors come from a woman between 18 and 30 years old with acute or convalescent COVID-19.

This chain joins TRBV6-4 and TRBJ2-7; 7 nucleotides agree with TRBD1. Trimming at V came to 6 bases and at J to 4 bases, leaving 12 bases not matched to a gene. The CDR3 is 15 residues long. Germline values: CDR1 MRHNA, CDR2 SNTAGT. For the CDR3, the DNA is TGTGCCAGCAGCCCAGGGGACAGTGAGGCGTACGAGCAGTACTTC. Translated, it gives CASSPGDSEAYEQYF.

The chain recombines TRBV5-5 with TRBJ2-7, with TRBD1 matching over 9 bases. This CDR3 region has 13 residues. Germline assignment: CDR1 SGHKS and CDR2 YYEKEE (reference sequence). With V trimmed by 5 bases and J by 11 bases, 11 bases remained unmatched. CDR3 residues: CASSRGDRVKEYF. For the CDR3, the DNA is TGTGCCAGCAGTCGGGGGGACAGGGTGAAGGAGTACTTC.

The V call is TRBV7-6, the J call TRBJ1-6; TRBD1 matches 7 bases. The CDR3 loop spans 15 amino acids. With 6 bases clipped from V and 10 bases from J, the junction kept 12 bases outside the gene matches. Germline-derived CDR1 and CDR2 are SGHVS and FNYEAQ. CDR3 residues: CASSFATTGSSPLHF. DNA for the CDR3: TGTGCCAGCAGTTTTGCTACGACAGGGAGCTCACCCCTCCACTTT.

The rearrangement uses TRBV7-9 and TRBJ1-2, with a possible D match to TRBD1 (5 bases). V was trimmed by 10 bases and J by 7 bases, leaving 13 bases between them. The CDR3 is 11 amino acids. Germline CDR1 and CDR2: SEHNR and FQNEAQ (reference sequence). CDR3 in amino acids: CAIKEGAGYTF. CDR3 bases: TGTGCCATCAAAGAAGGGGCTGGCTACACCTTC.

This clone is a singleton in its sample. The chain is built from TRBV25-1 and TRBJ1-2, with D unresolved. Per the germline V gene, CDR1 is MGHDK and CDR2 is SYGVNS. The CDR3 runs to 13 residues. With 4 bases removed from V and 3 bases from J, the gap between germline ends came to 9 bases. The CDR3, as DNA: TGTGCCAGCAGTGGAGGAGGCTACTATGGCTACACCTTC. Protein: CASSGGGYYGYTF.

Only a few counts were recorded for this clone. The V gene is TRBV2, the J gene TRBJ1-2; 9 bases map to TRBD1. V shed 7 bases, J shed 3 bases, and the junction held 6 bases outside the gene matches. This CDR3 region has 14 residues. The germline gives CDR1 SNHLY, CDR2 FYNNEI. CDR3 sequence: CASKRTGADYGYTF. In DNA, the CDR3 is TGTGCCAGCAAGCGGACAGGGGCAGACTATGGCTACACCTTC.

The chain employs TRBV30 and TRBJ1-6; 8 bases fit TRBD1. Per germline, CDR1 GTSNPN and CDR2 SVGIG (reference sequence). With V trimmed by 0 bases and J by 10 bases, 8 bases remained unmatched. The CDR3 extends over 15 amino acids. In DNA, the CDR3 is TGTGCCTGGAGTGTAGAGACAGGGGTGTTATCACCCCTCCACTTT. It yields the protein CAWSVETGVLSPLHF. The variable domain in full, with the rest retrieved from reference TRBV30 and TRBJ1-6, is SQTIHQWPATLVQPVGSPLSLECTVEGTSNPNLYWYRQAAGRGLQLLFYSVGIGQISSEVPQNLSASRPQDRQFILSSKKLLLSDSGFYLCAWSVETGVLSPLHFGNGTRLTVT.

The chain links TRBV18 to TRBJ2-5; D remains ambiguous. V was clipped by 2 bases and J by 7 bases, with 8 bases between them. The CDR3 loop spans 12 amino acids. The V gene's germline CDR1 is KGHSH and CDR2 LQKENI. The CDR3 loop is CASSPVPGTQYF. In DNA form, the CDR3 reads TGTGCCAGCTCACCAGTTCCAGGGACCCAGTACTTC. Based on the CDR3 plus reference TRBV18 and TRBJ2-5, the full variable domain is NAGVMQNPRHLVRRRGQEARLRCSPMKGHSHVYWYRQLPEEGLKFMVYLQKENIIDESGMPKERFSAEFPKEGPSILRIQQVVRGDSAAYFCASSPVPGTQYFGPGTRLLVL.

This clone turned up a few times. This chain joins TRBV10-1 and TRBJ2-7, with a tentative D call TRBD1 (5 bases). The CDR3 length is 16 residues. Germline values: CDR1 WNHNN, CDR2 SYGVQD (reference sequence). The ends were cut back, 4 bases at V and 2 bases at J, with 18 bases in the middle. The CDR3 sequence: CASSGAGLPLTYEQYF. CDR3 nucleotides: TGCGCCAGCAGTGGTGCAGGGTTGCCTCTAACCTACGAGCAGTACTTC.

This clone occurred a few times. The chain combines TRBV6-5 with TRBJ1-2; 8 bases match TRBD1. Trimming at V came to 7 bases and at J to 8 bases, leaving 9 bases not matched to a gene. The CDR3 extends over 13 amino acids. Germline V gene sequence: CDR1 MNHEY, CDR2 SVGAGI. This CDR3 reads CASNESGGKGYTF. The CDR3 DNA is TGTGCCAGCAACGAATCAGGGGGCAAAGGCTACACCTTC.

The chain is built from TRBV3-1 (or the pseudogene TRBV3-2) and TRBJ1-1; 8 nucleotides match TRBD1. Losses at the gene ends were 4 bases for V and 4 bases for J; bases not matched to a gene: 11. Germline assignment: CDR1 LGHDT and CDR2 YNNKEL (reference sequence). The length of the CDR3 is 16 residues. The CDR3 is CASSRHANTGGTEAFF. The CDR3 nucleotides are TGTGCCAGCAGCCGACATGCGAACACAGGGGGCACTGAAGCTTTCTTT.

This clone was seen a single time. The rearrangement joins TRBV6-4 to TRBJ2-1; the D is unclear. The length of the CDR3 is 13 residues. CDR1 is MRHNA, CDR2 SNTAGT, per germline. Between the trimmed V and J ends, which lost 6 bases and 3 bases, there was a span of 9 bases. CDR3 amino acids: CASSQESYNEQFF. CDR3 coding DNA: TGTGCCAGCAGCCAAGAGAGCTACAATGAGCAGTTCTTC.

The chain links TRBV6-6 to TRBJ1-2, with D unclear. CDR1 is MNHNY, CDR2 SVGAGI, per germline (reference sequence). There are 13 residues in the CDR3. Trimming shortened V by 2 bases and J by 5 bases, and 9 bases separated the two germline ends. CDR3 region: CASSYRRDYGYTF. The CDR3 nucleotides are TGTGCCAGCAGTTACCGGAGGGATTATGGCTACACCTTC.

This chain connects TRBV5-4 to TRBJ2-5; D might be TRBD2 (6 bases). V was pared by 0 bases and J by 3 bases, with 12 bases between. Germline V lookup: CDR1 SGHNT, CDR2 YYREEE (reference sequence). The CDR3 is 15 residues long. The CDR3 is CASSLVTGGKETQYF. The DNA of the CDR3 is TGTGCCAGCAGCTTGGTTACGGGCGGGAAAGAGACCCAGTACTTC.

The chain carries TRBV7-2 and TRBJ1-1, with D tentatively TRBD1 (6 bases). The CDR3 loop spans 15 amino acids. Trimming took 3 bases from V and 9 from J, leaving 20 bases between them. CDR1 and CDR2 from the germline V gene are SGHTA and FQGNSA. CDR3 sequence reads: CASSFSPRDISKAFF. The CDR3 DNA reads as TGTGCCAGCAGCTTTTCGCCCCGGGACATATCTAAAGCTTTCTTT.

CDR3 protein: CASSPGTGVGLAQPQHF. For the CDR3, the DNA is TGCGCCAGCAGCCCCGGGACAGGGGTAGGTCTAGCTCAGCCCCAGCATTTT. V gene TRBV5-1 combines with J gene TRBJ1-5, with 10 bases identical to TRBD1. V was pared by 4 bases and J by 6 bases, with 13 bases of the junction left unmatched. The CDR3 totals 17 residues. CDR1 is SGHRS and CDR2 is YFSETQ in the germline V gene.

This clone was counted between two and nine times. The genes are TRBV19 and TRBJ2-1; D is perhaps TRBD2 (6 bases). Trimming pared 3 bases from V and 0 bases from J, leaving 12 bases between. CDR3 length: 16 amino acids. Looked up from germline, CDR1 is LNHDA and CDR2 is SQIVND (reference sequence). CDR3 in amino acids: CASSISGGGSYNEQFF. Written as DNA, the CDR3 is TGTGCCAGTAGTATTAGCGGCGGCGGCTCCTACAATGAGCAGTTCTTC.

The CDR3: CSASSGGGSMQFF. CDR3 sequence (DNA): TGCAGTGCTAGTAGCGGGGGGGGTAGTATGCAGTTCTTC. The chain is built from TRBV20-1 and TRBJ2-1; 11 bases align to TRBD2. With 3 bases clipped from V and 12 bases from J, the junction kept 7 bases outside the gene matches. Germline assignment: CDR1 DFQATT and CDR2 SNEGSKA (reference sequence). The CDR3 contains 13 residues.

The CDR3 loop reads CASSQMRAACVQPQHF. The CDR3 coding sequence is TGCGCCAGCAGTCAAATGCGGGCCGCCTGCGTCCAGCCCCAGCATTTT. The chain employs TRBV23-1 and TRBJ1-5; no clear D gene. TRBV23-1 is sorted into the ORF group, with uncertain function. The CDR3 covers 16 residues. Trimming took 2 bases from V and 7 from J, leaving 18 bases between them.